This T cell receptor beta chain came from a study of PD-1 blockade in classical Hodgkin lymphoma. Specified time point: cycle 4 day 1 (C4D1), after 6 weeks of nivolumab. Every patient experienced relapse after autologous stem cell transplantation, and brentuximab vedotin exposure varied. CD4+ T cells were purified from thawed PBMCs by magnetic negative selection. V was shortened by 4 bases and J by 5 bases, with 8 bases between the two germline ends. The germline CDR1 and CDR2 sequences are MGHDK and SYGVNS. The CDR3 totals 13 residues. Only in-frame clones appear in the TCRdb table, and some are missing; sequencing was by immunoSEQ multiplex PCR. The repertoire includes 34,000 or so clones, roughly 92% of them detected once, and roughly 0.3% sits in the top ten.

The sequencing used CD4+ T cells from blood, collected before the fourth cycle of nivolumab. The gene calls are TRBV25-1 and TRBJ2-2, with D perhaps TRBD2 (6 bases). The receptor comes from a human donor with classical Hodgkin lymphoma. The CDR3 loop reads CASSVAGTGELFF. The CDR3 bases are TGTGCCAGCAGTGTTGCGGGGACCGGGGAGCTGTTTTTT.